These 10 T cell receptor beta chains originate from one sample sequenced in a study of T cells in Graves' hyperthyroidism and ophthalmopathy. RNA transcripts gave rise to amplified TCR beta CDR3 regions. First-round RT-PCR with HTBI primers amplified the TCR CDR3 region. TCRdb reprocessed the multiplex PCR reads via MiXCR and lists one record per CDR3 protein. This table has some 300,000 distinct CDR3 sequences, roughly 15% appearing once. Sequencing used blood. The receptors stem from a woman aged 40 to 50 with Graves' hyperthyroidism.

This clonotype showed up just a few times. The chain has TRBV20-1 and TRBJ1-3, with D unresolved. V dropped 1 base and J dropped 6 bases, with 4 bases sitting between them. Germline CDR1 DFQATT, CDR2 SNEGSKA (reference sequence). This CDR3 spans 11 amino acids. In DNA form, the CDR3 reads TGCAGTGCTAGAGGCGTAAACACCATATATTTT. Translation gives CSARGVNTIYF.

This clonotype was picked up a small number of times. The J gene is TRBJ1-4, the V gene TRBV18; D is undetermined. The V gene's germline CDR1 is KGHSH and CDR2 LQKENI. The CDR3 contains 15 residues. Deletions cut 2 bases from V and 6 bases from J, with 13 bases between. The CDR3 DNA reads as TGTGCCAGCTCACCAAGGACGCGGAGGGATGAAAAACTGTTTTTT. It codes for CASSPRTRRDEKLFF.

This clonotype occurred many times. The J gene is TRBJ1-1, the V gene TRBV28, with D unresolved. The CDR3 contains 14 residues. CDR1 MDHEN and CDR2 SYDVKM come from the germline V gene. V gave up 2 bases and J gave up 2 bases, with 9 bases separating them. The chain's CDR3 is CASSLGVPNTEAFF. The CDR3 DNA reads TGTGCCAGCAGTTTAGGAGTGCCCAACACTGAAGCTTTCTTT.

Ten or more counts support this clonotype. The chain couples TRBV6-9 to TRBJ1-5, with 7 bases identical to TRBD1. V trimming: 6 bases; J trimming: 2 bases; junction bases outside the gene matches: 4. Germline values: CDR1 MNHGY, CDR2 SVAAGI. This CDR3 has 14 amino acids. The CDR3, as DNA: TGTGCCAGCAGAACAGGGGAAGGCAATCAGCCCCAGCATTTT. Translating gives CASRTGEGNQPQHF.

This clonotype has a count of ten or more. This sequence joins TRBV7-2 and TRBJ1-4; 9 bases align to TRBD1. CDR1 and CDR2 from the germline V gene are SGHTA and FQGNSA. The CDR3 covers 16 residues. V lost 2 bases, J lost 4 bases, and 5 bases stayed unmatched. DNA of the CDR3: TGTGCCAGCAGCTTATATGGGACAGGGAGTAATGAAAAACTGTTTTTT. It encodes CASSLYGTGSNEKLFF.

The table lists this clonotype with many counts. This chain joins TRBV3-1 and TRBJ1-2, with TRBD1 matching 7 bases. This CDR3 comprises 13 residues. Trimming at V came to 5 bases and at J to 6 bases, leaving 6 bases not matched to a gene. Germline CDR1 and CDR2: LGHDT and YNNKEL (reference sequence). The CDR3 sequence is CASSAQGRNGYTF. CDR3 nucleotides: TGTGCCAGCAGCGCACAGGGGAGGAATGGCTACACCTTC.

This clonotype was seen repeatedly, ten times or more. V is TRBV12-3 or TRBV12-4 and J is TRBJ2-1; 14 bases match TRBD2. V trimming: 3 bases; J trimming: 10 bases; junction bases outside the gene matches: 5. The CDR3 is made up of 15 amino acids. CDR3 bases: TGTGCCAGCAGTTTGGGACTAGCGGGAGCAGGAGAGCAGTTCTTC. Translated: CASSLGLAGAGEQFF.

Remarks on this clonotype: This may be a read error, as it is one base from a much larger clone. V usage is TRBV29-1 and J usage is TRBJ2-5; D ambiguous. The DNA end is more similar to TRBJ2-1, so the J call may be wrong. CDR3 length: 13 amino acids. Per the germline V gene, CDR1 is SQVTM and CDR2 is ANQGSEA. CDR3 region: CSGNRGVQETQFF. CDR3 DNA: TGCAGCGGGAACCGAGGAGTCCAAGAGACCCAGTTCTTC.

In its sample, this clonotype was seen many times. This chain joins TRBV28 and TRBJ1-1; perhaps TRBD1 as D (5 bases). Per the germline V gene, CDR1 is MDHEN and CDR2 is SYDVKM. Trimming removed 6 bases from V and 7 bases from J, with 18 bases in between. The CDR3 covers 14 residues. The CDR3 sequence is CASSPVSTGREAFF. The DNA for the CDR3 is TGTGCCAGCAGCCCCGTATCCACAGGCCGTGAAGCTTTCTTT.

This clonotype has a count of ten or more. V and J are TRBV29-1 and TRBJ2-1, with a weak D call TRBD1 (6 bases). Germline CDR1 is SQVTM and CDR2 is ANQGSEA. Trimming left V 4 bases short and J 1 base short, with 11 bases between. This CDR3 region has 14 residues. The CDR3: CSVVLDRSYNEQFF. CDR3 bases: TGCAGCGTTGTTCTGGACAGATCCTACAATGAGCAGTTCTTC.